The 31 T cell receptor beta chains in this list originate from one sample, sequenced in a study of blood T cell repertoires in COVID-19. Clones were sequenced by immunoSEQ multiplex PCR, and TCRdb holds only the in-frame ones, with some missing. The sample records over 40,000 clones, roughly nine tenths being singletons. The sample taken for sequencing was peripheral blood. Receptor source: a woman over 75 with acute or convalescent COVID-19.

This clone was found a few times. The chain has TRBV18 and TRBJ1-3, with D possibly TRBD1 on 6 matching bases. Trimming shortened V by 2 bases and J by 0 bases, and 11 bases separated the two germline ends. Germline CDR1 and CDR2: KGHSH and LQKENI. The CDR3 sequence is 16 residues long. The CDR3 sequence: CASSPDRSPSGNTIYF. The CDR3 region has the DNA TGTGCCAGCTCACCAGACAGGTCCCCCTCTGGAAACACCATATATTTT. Looking up the rest from reference TRBV18 and TRBJ1-3 gives the full variable domain: NAGVMQNPRHLVRRRGQEARLRCSPMKGHSHVYWYRQLPEEGLKFMVYLQKENIIDESGMPKERFSAEFPKEGPSILRIQQVVRGDSAAYFCASSPDRSPSGNTIYFGEGSWLTVV.

This chain links TRBV30 with TRBJ1-2; D might be TRBD1 (5 bases). V was trimmed by 3 bases and J by 0 bases, leaving 11 bases between them. The CDR3 is 14 amino acids. CDR1 is GTSNPN and CDR2 is SVGIG in the germline V gene (reference sequence). The CDR3 sequence: CAWSVGGANYGYTF. CDR3 bases: TGTGCCTGGAGCGTGGGGGGGGCTAACTATGGCTACACCTTC.

The J gene is TRBJ1-6, the V gene TRBV5-1, with D perhaps matching TRBD1 (6 bases). Trimming cost V 4 bases and J 7 bases, with 12 bases left between them. Germline assignment: CDR1 SGHRS and CDR2 YFSETQ. The CDR3 is made up of 14 amino acids. The CDR3 protein is CASSHRDLNSPLHF. In nucleotides, the CDR3 is TGCGCCAGCAGCCACAGGGATTTGAATTCACCCCTCCACTTT.

V usage is TRBV4-3 and J usage is TRBJ1-1; 11 bases line up with TRBD1. From germline, CDR1 is LGHNA and CDR2 YSLEER. V lost 0 bases, J lost 4 bases, and 10 bases stayed unmatched. The CDR3 consists of 18 residues. The CDR3 coding sequence is TGCGCCAGCAGCCAAGAAATAGGTCCCGGGACAGGGGGCACTGAAGCTTTCTTT. Protein product: CASSQEIGPGTGGTEAFF.

The chain joins TRBV18 to TRBJ1-1; a possible D gene is TRBD1 (5 bases). Per the germline V gene, CDR1 is KGHSH and CDR2 is LQKENI. The CDR3 is made up of 15 amino acids. Trimming pared 6 bases from V and 1 base from J, leaving 15 bases between. CDR3: CASSWNDRRNTEAFF. The CDR3 nucleotides read TGTGCCAGCTCCTGGAATGACAGAAGGAACACTGAAGCTTTCTTT.

The rearrangement links TRBV2 to TRBJ1-2, with D possibly TRBD1 on 5 matching bases. V was pared by 4 bases and J by 7 bases, with 10 bases between. The CDR3 runs to 12 residues. Germline loops: CDR1 SNHLY, CDR2 FYNNEI. The CDR3 bases are TGTGCCAGCAGTGCCATTCAGGGTGGCTACACCTTC. It specifies CASSAIQGGYTF.

The chain employs TRBV10-3 and TRBJ2-2; the match to TRBD2 covers 8 bases. The CDR3 length is 16 residues. J was trimmed by 1 base and V by 7 bases; bases with no gene match: 8. Per the germline V gene, CDR1 is ENHRY and CDR2 is SYGVKD. The CDR3 DNA is TGTGCCATCAAGAGAACTAGCGGAGAGAACACCGGGGAGCTGTTTTTT. This encodes CAIKRTSGENTGELFF.

This chain links TRBV3-1 (or the pseudogene TRBV3-2) with TRBJ2-6, with D possibly TRBD1 on 6 matching bases. With 4 bases removed from V and 4 bases from J, the gap between germline ends came to 11 bases. CDR1 and CDR2 from the germline V gene are LGHDT and YNNKEL (reference sequence). The CDR3 totals 15 residues. CDR3 in amino acids: CASSRGPSGANVLTF. The CDR3 DNA is TGTGCCAGCAGCCGGGGGCCCTCCGGGGCCAACGTCCTGACTTTC.

The CDR3 region has the DNA TGTGCCAGCAGCCAGAGGGGGGCGGGAGACTACAATGAGCAGTTCTTC. Translated, it gives CASSQRGAGDYNEQFF. The genes are TRBV11-2 and TRBJ2-1; the D gene is possibly TRBD2 (7 bases). The CDR3 is 16 amino acids. V was pared by 5 bases and J by 3 bases, with 17 bases between. Germline CDR1 is SGHAT and CDR2 is FQNNGV.

The chain has TRBV9 and TRBJ2-2; D might be TRBD2 (5 bases). In germline, CDR1 is SGDLS, CDR2 YYNGEE. The V end was cut by 0 bases, the J end by 4 bases, with 13 bases between. The CDR3 consists of 16 residues. For the CDR3, the DNA is TGTGCCAGCAGCGTAGGAGGCGGGCGGCGCACCGGGGAGCTGTTTTTT. This sequence encodes CASSVGGGRRTGELFF. Variable domain in full (rest from reference TRBV9 and TRBJ2-2): DSGVTQTPKHLITATGQRVTLRCSPRSGDLSVYWYQQSLDQGLQFLIQYYNGEERAKGNILERFSAQQFPDLHSELNLSSLELGDSALYFCASSVGGGRRTGELFFGEGSRLTVL.

The rearrangement joins TRBV2 to TRBJ1-2, with 8 positions matching TRBD1. CDR3 length equals 15 residues. CDR1 SNHLY and CDR2 FYNNEI come from the germline V gene. V shed 4 bases and J 4 bases; nucleotides not matched to a gene: 8. DNA of the CDR3: TGTGCCAGCAGTGCGTCGAGACAGGGGAGCTATGGCTACACCTTC. Translated: CASSASRQGSYGYTF.

This clone was found a few times. The V and J genes are TRBV27 and TRBJ2-2; 9 bases match TRBD1. The V gene's germline CDR1 is MNHEY and CDR2 SMNVEV (reference sequence). V shed 6 bases and J 1 base; nucleotides not matched to a gene: 6. CDR3 size: 16 residues. The CDR3 protein is CASSNPGQGNTGELFF. CDR3 sequence (DNA): TGTGCCAGCAGCAACCCGGGACAGGGGAACACCGGGGAGCTGTTTTTT.

This sequence joins TRBV4-3 and TRBJ2-1; the D is unclear. V lost 0 bases, J lost 8 bases, and 14 bases lay in between. The CDR3 loop spans 15 amino acids. CDR1 and CDR2 from the germline V gene are LGHNA and YSLEER. CDR3 amino acids: CASSQEFRVSDEQFF. The CDR3 DNA reads TGCGCCAGCAGCCAAGAATTTCGGGTTTCGGATGAGCAGTTCTTC.

The table lists this clone with a count of one. V and J are TRBV7-2 and TRBJ1-5; TRBD1 agrees at 9 bases. This CDR3 has 15 amino acids. Per germline, CDR1 SGHTA and CDR2 FQGNSA. V lost 5 bases, J lost 6 bases, and 8 bases stayed unmatched. As DNA, the CDR3 is TGTGCCAGCAGCGCCGGGACAGGGTGGACTCAGCCCCAGCATTTT. It translates to CASSAGTGWTQPQHF.

This clone was recorded once. The chain joins TRBV6-2 or TRBV6-3 to TRBJ2-6; TRBD2 aligns across 8 bases. Per the germline V gene, CDR1 is MNHEY and CDR2 is SVGEGT. The CDR3 sequence is 17 residues long. The trim removed 6 bases at V and 4 bases at J, leaving 11 bases unmatched. The CDR3 protein is CASSSRRGAEGANVLTF. The CDR3 DNA reads as TGTGCCAGCAGCTCAAGGCGGGGGGCTGAGGGGGCCAACGTCCTGACTTTC.

This chain uses TRBV7-9 with TRBJ1-2; 11 positions match TRBD1. Germline loops: CDR1 SEHNR, CDR2 FQNEAQ (reference sequence). The CDR3 is made up of 15 amino acids. V dropped 2 bases and J dropped 4; count of bases not matched to a gene: 3. The CDR3 sequence: CASSLFGTGGYGYTF. CDR3 DNA: TGTGCCAGCAGCTTATTCGGGACAGGGGGCTATGGCTACACCTTC. Full variable domain (missing parts from reference TRBV7-9 and TRBJ1-2): DTGVSQNPRHKITKRGQNVTFRCDPISEHNRLYWYRQTLGQGPEFLTYFQNEAQLEKSRLLSDRFSAERPKGSFSTLEIQRTEQGDSAMYLCASSLFGTGGYGYTFGSGTRLTVV.

The chain uses TRBV18 and TRBJ2-1; D call uncertain. With 3 bases removed from V and 8 bases from J, the gap between germline ends came to 5 bases. The V gene's germline CDR1 is KGHSH and CDR2 LQKENI. CDR3 length: 11 residues. Here the CDR3 reads CASSPFDEQFF. Here the CDR3 DNA reads TGTGCCAGCTCACCTTTCGATGAGCAGTTCTTC.

The genes are TRBV5-4 and TRBJ2-7, with 8 bases aligning to TRBD2. Germline values: CDR1 SGHNT, CDR2 YYREEE (reference sequence). This CDR3 has 17 amino acids. Trimming took 0 bases from V and 2 from J; bases not matched to a gene: 10. Written as DNA, the CDR3 is TGTGCCAGCAGCTTGGGTGGGGGCAGCGGGAGCACCTACGAGCAGTACTTC. Translation: CASSLGGGSGSTYEQYF.

The rearrangement links TRBV7-2 to TRBJ1-6; 10 positions match TRBD1. From germline, CDR1 is SGHTA and CDR2 FQGNSA. The CDR3 loop spans 16 amino acids. J gave up 3 bases and V 5 bases, and 4 bases lay outside the gene matches. The CDR3 nucleotides read TGTGCCAGCAGCGACCGGGACAGGGGCTATAATTCACCCCTCCACTTT. It specifies CASSDRDRGYNSPLHF.

This clone came up once. Here the CDR3 reads CASSIIDREQFF. CDR3 DNA sequence: TGTGCCAGTAGTATAATAGATCGTGAGCAGTTCTTC. The V call is TRBV19, the J call TRBJ2-1; no clear D gene. The V gene's germline CDR1 is LNHDA and CDR2 SQIVND (reference sequence). This CDR3 contains 12 residues. The germline V and J ends were trimmed by 2 bases and 9 bases, with 8 bases remaining between them. The full variable domain, its missing parts supplied by reference TRBV19 and TRBJ2-1, is DGGITQSPKYLFRKEGQNVTLSCEQNLNHDAMYWYRQDPGQGLRLIYYSQIVNDFQKGDIAEGYSVSREKKESFPLTVTSAQKNPTAFYLCASSIIDREQFFGPGTRLTVL.

This chain links TRBV29-1 with TRBJ1-1; 8 nucleotides align to TRBD1. V trimming: 7 bases; J trimming: 1 base; junction bases outside the gene matches: 5. Germline CDR1 is SQVTM and CDR2 is ANQGSEA. The CDR3 is 13 residues long. CDR3 DNA: TGCAGCGCCGCTGGACAGGGGAACACTGAAGCTTTCTTT. Its translation is CSAAGQGNTEAFF.

The V gene is TRBV19, the J gene TRBJ2-7; TRBD2 might be the D (5 bases). The CDR3 sequence is 12 residues long. V was shortened by 2 bases and J by 7 bases, with 9 bases between the two germline ends. In germline, CDR1 is LNHDA, CDR2 SQIVND (reference sequence). CDR3 nucleotides: TGTGCCAGTAGTATAAACGAGCGGGAGCAGTACTTC. This gives the protein CASSINEREQYF.

The chain employs TRBV25-1 and TRBJ1-5; 7 positions match TRBD1. After removal of 4 bases from V and 6 bases from J, the junction contained 9 bases not matched to a gene. Germline loops: CDR1 MGHDK, CDR2 SYGVNS. CDR3 length: 15 residues. CDR3 in amino acids: CASSGPGTVSQPQHF. CDR3 DNA: TGTGCCAGCAGTGGACCCGGGACAGTCTCTCAGCCCCAGCATTTT.

The chain combines TRBV4-2 with TRBJ2-3; D gene ambiguous. Looked up from germline, CDR1 is LGHNA and CDR2 is YNFKEQ. The CDR3 has 16 amino acids. V lost 4 bases to trimming and J lost 0 bases, with 14 bases between them. The CDR3 DNA reads TGTGCCAGCAGCCCAGCAGCTAGAGGAAGCACAGATACGCAGTATTTT. This translates into CASSPAARGSTDTQYF.

The chain carries TRBV3-1 (or the pseudogene TRBV3-2) and TRBJ1-4; TRBD1 aligns across 11 bases. Germline V gene sequence: CDR1 LGHDT, CDR2 YNNKEL (reference sequence). V gave up 1 base and J gave up 5 bases; unmatched junction bases: 3. This CDR3 is 16 amino acids long. The chain's CDR3 is CASSQGTGGANEKLFF. CDR3 sequence (DNA): TGTGCCAGCAGCCAAGGGACAGGGGGCGCGAATGAAAAACTGTTTTTT.

In this sample, this clone turned up a few times. The chain couples TRBV7-2 to TRBJ2-7; 8 bases are a match to TRBD2. Germline CDR1 and CDR2: SGHTA and FQGNSA. CDR3 length equals 17 residues. V was clipped by 0 bases and J by 2 bases; unmatched bases: 9. The CDR3, as DNA: TGTGCCAGCAGCTTAGCCCGCTTGGCGGGAGGAACCTACGAGCAGTACTTC. Translating gives CASSLARLAGGTYEQYF.

The J gene is TRBJ2-5, the V gene TRBV10-2, with 9 bases identical to TRBD2. This CDR3 region has 16 residues. V lost 6 bases to trimming and J lost 2 bases; unmatched junction nucleotides: 10. Germline assignment: CDR1 WSHSY and CDR2 SAAADI. The CDR3 here is CASSSPRAGGQETQYF. For the CDR3, the DNA is TGCGCCAGCAGCTCCCCCCGCGCGGGAGGGCAAGAGACCCAGTACTTC.

V gene TRBV7-2 combines with J gene TRBJ1-4; 7 positions match TRBD1. V dropped 3 bases and J dropped 0; count of bases not matched to a gene: 1. The CDR3 is 15 residues long. Germline V gives CDR1 SGHTA, CDR2 FQGNSA. For the CDR3, the DNA is TGTGCCAGCAGCTTGCAGGGGGCAACTAATGAAAAACTGTTTTTT. As protein: CASSLQGATNEKLFF.

This rearrangement joins TRBV7-2 to TRBJ1-6; D is undetermined. V gave up 2 bases and J gave up 12 bases, with 8 bases separating them. The germline V gene has CDR1 SGHTA and CDR2 FQGNSA. The CDR3 consists of 12 residues. CDR3 protein: CASSLSRGPLHF. Written as DNA, the CDR3 is TGTGCCAGCAGCTTAAGCAGAGGACCCCTCCACTTT.

The genes are TRBV5-4 and TRBJ2-7; 9 bases align to TRBD2. J gave up 4 bases and V 0 bases, and 5 bases lay outside the gene matches. Per the germline V gene, CDR1 is SGHNT and CDR2 is YYREEE (reference sequence). The CDR3 is 15 residues long. CDR3 in DNA: TGTGCCAGCAGCTTGGAGGGACTAGCTGAGTACGAGCAGTACTTC. This translates into CASSLEGLAEYEQYF.

V gene TRBV6-2 or TRBV6-3 combines with J gene TRBJ2-6; D not resolved. Per the germline V gene, CDR1 is MNHEY and CDR2 is SVGEGT. The V gene lost 0 bases and the J gene lost 0 bases, with 18 bases spanning the gap. CDR3 size: 20 residues. CDR3 coding DNA: TGTGCCAGCAGTTACTCCGCGAGCTACAAGTGGGCCTCTGGGGCCAACGTCCTGACTTTC. This codes for CASSYSASYKWASGANVLTF.